These 9 T cell receptor beta chains were all obtained from the same sample, sequenced in a study of cytomegalovirus exposure and HLA in healthy donors. This PCR relied on a set of 60 Vbeta primers and 13 Jbeta primers. Repertoires were generated with immunoSEQ multiplex PCR, while TCRdb's copy carries only in-frame clones and drops some. The sample's table shows 200,000 to 250,000 clones. The sequenced sample consisted of PBMCs. All receptors derive from a woman in her twenties or thirties in good health and CMV-seropositive.

This chain uses TRBV9 with TRBJ2-3, with TRBD2 matching 10 bases. CDR1 SGDLS and CDR2 YYNGEE come from the germline V gene. J was trimmed by 2 bases and V by 3 bases; bases with no gene match: 3. The CDR3 totals 15 residues. This CDR3 reads CASSASGGNTDTQYF. The CDR3 DNA sequence: TGTGCCAGCAGCGCTAGCGGGGGAAACACAGATACGCAGTATTTT.

This chain connects TRBV28 to TRBJ2-4; D is possibly TRBD1 (6 bases). Deletions cut 6 bases from V and 6 bases from J, with 18 bases between. Germline CDR1 reads MDHEN; CDR2 reads SYDVKM. CDR3 size: 15 residues. The CDR3 region has the DNA TGTGCCAGCAGGCCTGGACAGCGGTGGGGAAACATTCAGTACTTC. It codes for CASRPGQRWGNIQYF.

The chain recombines TRBV7-6 with TRBJ2-3, with 8 bases lining up with TRBD1. The CDR3 extends over 17 amino acids. The germline gives CDR1 SGHVS, CDR2 FNYEAQ. J gave up 0 bases and V 4 bases, and 9 bases lay outside the gene matches. CDR3 DNA: TGTGCCAGCAGCTGGACAACCGGGACAGGTAGCACAGATACGCAGTATTTT. Translating it yields CASSWTTGTGSTDTQYF.

In nucleotides, the CDR3 is TGCGCCAGCAGGCCCCCCGGGACTTCGAACACCGGGGAGCTGTTTTTT. Its protein is CASRPPGTSNTGELFF. The chain recombines TRBV5-1 with TRBJ2-2, with D perhaps TRBD2 (6 bases). Germline lookup yields CDR1 SGHRS and CDR2 YFSETQ. The CDR3 covers 16 residues. The V gene lost 5 bases and the J gene lost 0 bases, with 14 bases spanning the gap. The full variable domain, rest sourced from reference TRBV5-1 and TRBJ2-2, is KAGVTQTPRYLIKTRGQQVTLSCSPISGHRSVSWYQQTPGQGLQFLFEYFSETQRNKGNFPGRFSGRQFSNSRSEMNVSTLELGDSALYLCASRPPGTSNTGELFFGEGSRLTVL.

The J gene is TRBJ2-1, the V gene TRBV6-1; D gene unclear. Per germline, CDR1 MNHNS and CDR2 SASEGT. Deletions cut 3 bases from V and 0 bases from J, with 3 bases between. This CDR3 spans 13 amino acids. The CDR3: CASSDSSYNEQFF. In DNA, the CDR3 is TGTGCCAGCAGTGATAGCTCCTACAATGAGCAGTTCTTC.

The V and J genes are TRBV9 and TRBJ1-3; 11 bases fit TRBD1. Trimming at V came to 4 bases and at J to 8 bases, leaving 5 bases not matched to a gene. CDR3 length: 14 amino acids. Per the germline V gene, CDR1 is SGDLS and CDR2 is YYNGEE. CDR3 coding DNA: TGTGCCAGCAGCCCCCGGGACAGGGGGGACACCATATATTTT. Translating gives CASSPRDRGDTIYF.

This sequence joins TRBV2 and TRBJ2-2, with D uncertain. The CDR3 contains 11 residues. Germline V gives CDR1 SNHLY, CDR2 FYNNEI. V lost 8 bases and J lost 4, with 5 bases in between. CDR3 in DNA: TGTGCCAGCTCGGGCACCGGGGAGCTGTTTTTT. The encoded protein is CASSGTGELFF.

V gene TRBV5-1 combines with J gene TRBJ1-1; 7 positions agree with TRBD1. The CDR3 runs to 14 residues. Germline V gene data show CDR1 as SGHRS and CDR2 as YFSETQ. V gave up 4 bases and J gave up 1 base; unmatched junction bases: 4. CDR3 sequence: CASSRTGENTEAFF. DNA of the CDR3: TGCGCCAGCAGCCGCACAGGGGAGAACACTGAAGCTTTCTTT.

The J gene is TRBJ2-3, the V gene TRBV19; 7 bases line up with TRBD1. CDR1 is LNHDA, CDR2 SQIVND, per germline (reference sequence). The CDR3 extends over 15 amino acids. The V segment lost 6 bases and the J segment 5 bases; nucleotides outside the gene matches: 11. The CDR3 DNA reads TGTGCCAGTAGCCCCCCGGGACAGCGACGAGATACGCAGTATTTT. It encodes CASSPPGQRRDTQYF. Full variable domain (remainder filled in from reference TRBV19 and TRBJ2-3): DGGITQSPKYLFRKEGQNVTLSCEQNLNHDAMYWYRQDPGQGLRLIYYSQIVNDFQKGDIAEGYSVSREKKESFPLTVTSAQKNPTAFYLCASSPPGQRRDTQYFGPGTRLTVL.